Following are 10 T cell receptor beta chains from one sample sequenced in a study of blood T cells in healthy people across ages (dated by TCRdb to 2013 to 2016). The method behind the library was 5' RACE. Instrument on record: Illumina HiSeq 2500. A second PCR of roughly 6 to 11 cycles was run with a J-beta primer mix and a sample-barcoded 5' primer. Through fastp at Q25 and MiXCR, TCRdb rebuilt clones from the public reads, retaining in-frame beta chains. Rows with a matching CDR3 protein are joined into one entry that keeps the most common DNA and genes. The sample records over a million distinct CDR3 sequences, about 43% of which are singletons. 7% to 9% of the sample lies in the top ten. What was sequenced was blood. The source is a woman aged 18-29 years in good health.

The J gene is TRBJ2-5, the V gene TRBV6-5; TRBD2 might be the D (6 bases). Germline loops: CDR1 MNHEY, CDR2 SVGAGI. This CDR3 has 14 amino acids. V lost 6 bases to trimming and J lost 1 base, with 12 bases between them. The CDR3 DNA reads as TGTGCCAGCAGGTCTCCGGGACTCCAAGAGACCCAGTACTTC. Residues: CASRSPGLQETQYF.

Concerning this clonotype itself: One junction end disagrees with the germline gene, perhaps due to a read error. V usage is TRBV7-9 and J usage is TRBJ1-4, with 8 bases that match TRBD1. The germline V gene encodes CDR1 SEHNR and CDR2 FQNEAQ (reference sequence). The CDR3 sequence is 15 residues long. The CDR3 here is CASNLGQGIVEKLFF. CDR3 nucleotides: TGTGCCAGCAACTTAGGACAGGGAATTGTGGAAAAACTGTTTTTT.

This clonotype turned up a few times. The J gene is TRBJ2-4, the V gene TRBV11-2; the D is unclear. Near its end, the DNA agrees better with TRBJ2-7, so the J call may be wrong. The CDR3 has 14 amino acids. Germline V gene lookup returns CDR1 SGHAT and CDR2 FQNNGV. The CDR3 bases are TGTGCCAGCAGCTTAGACGGCGGCAACTACGAGCAGTACTTC. Translating it yields CASSLDGGNYEQYF.

The chain combines TRBV4-2 with TRBJ2-7; 7 nucleotides agree with TRBD1. Trimming took 2 bases from V and 4 from J; bases not matched to a gene: 8. The CDR3 length is 15 residues. Germline CDR1 is LGHNA and CDR2 is YNFKEQ. CDR3 coding DNA: TGTGCCAGCAGCCAATACAGGGGAAGGCGGTACGAGCAGTACTTC. Translation: CASSQYRGRRYEQYF.

V is TRBV5-1 and J is TRBJ1-1, with 9 bases that match TRBD1. CDR1 is SGHRS, CDR2 YFSETQ, per germline. The V and J ends lost 4 bases and 1 base, in that order; junction bases with no gene match: 2. The CDR3 runs 14 residues. The CDR3 spells CASSTTGGNTEAFF. The CDR3 region has the DNA TGCGCCAGCAGCACGACAGGGGGGAACACTGAAGCTTTCTTT.

V usage is TRBV10-3 and J usage is TRBJ1-1; TRBD1 agrees at 8 bases. Trimming at V came to 4 bases and at J to 3 bases, leaving 7 bases not matched to a gene. Germline CDR1 and CDR2: ENHRY and SYGVKD. The CDR3 contains 15 residues. CDR3 DNA: TGTGCCATCAGTGTTGAGACAGGGGTTTACACTGAAGCTTTCTTT. Its protein product is CAISVETGVYTEAFF.

The chain couples TRBV10-3 to TRBJ2-3; TRBD2 matches at 11 bases. The CDR3 sequence is 18 residues long. Germline V lookup: CDR1 ENHRY, CDR2 SYGVKD. The trim removed 2 bases at V and 2 bases at J, leaving 9 bases unmatched. Here the CDR3 reads CAISERGLAVPSTDTQYF. The CDR3 DNA sequence: TGTGCCATCAGTGAGAGGGGACTAGCGGTCCCCTCCACAGATACGCAGTATTTT.

This chain joins TRBV6-6 and TRBJ2-1, with 8 bases lining up with TRBD2. CDR3 length: 16 amino acids. CDR1 MNHNY and CDR2 SVGAGI come from the germline V gene (reference sequence). The V segment lost 4 bases and the J segment 6 bases; nucleotides outside the gene matches: 11. CDR3 region: CASSSVAGGGFNEQFF. CDR3 nucleotides: TGTGCCAGCAGTTCGGTAGCCGGGGGGGGTTTCAATGAGCAGTTCTTC.

This sequence joins TRBV10-3 and TRBJ2-7, with a weak D call TRBD2 (5 bases). The length of the CDR3 is 13 residues. Germline V gives CDR1 ENHRY, CDR2 SYGVKD. Trimming stripped 3 bases from V and 6 bases from J, with 12 bases between. Here the CDR3 DNA reads TGTGCCATCAGTGACGTGGGAGAGGGCGAGCAGTACTTC. The encoded protein is CAISDVGEGEQYF.

This chain links TRBV7-9 with TRBJ2-5; D is unclear. The CDR3 has 16 residues. Germline-derived CDR1 and CDR2 are SEHNR and FQNEAQ (reference sequence). Trimming took 7 bases from V and 2 from J, leaving 20 bases between them. The CDR3 bases are TGTGCCAGCACCGCAGGAAATGGGTCCCCACAAGAGACCCAGTACTTC. It translates to CASTAGNGSPQETQYF.